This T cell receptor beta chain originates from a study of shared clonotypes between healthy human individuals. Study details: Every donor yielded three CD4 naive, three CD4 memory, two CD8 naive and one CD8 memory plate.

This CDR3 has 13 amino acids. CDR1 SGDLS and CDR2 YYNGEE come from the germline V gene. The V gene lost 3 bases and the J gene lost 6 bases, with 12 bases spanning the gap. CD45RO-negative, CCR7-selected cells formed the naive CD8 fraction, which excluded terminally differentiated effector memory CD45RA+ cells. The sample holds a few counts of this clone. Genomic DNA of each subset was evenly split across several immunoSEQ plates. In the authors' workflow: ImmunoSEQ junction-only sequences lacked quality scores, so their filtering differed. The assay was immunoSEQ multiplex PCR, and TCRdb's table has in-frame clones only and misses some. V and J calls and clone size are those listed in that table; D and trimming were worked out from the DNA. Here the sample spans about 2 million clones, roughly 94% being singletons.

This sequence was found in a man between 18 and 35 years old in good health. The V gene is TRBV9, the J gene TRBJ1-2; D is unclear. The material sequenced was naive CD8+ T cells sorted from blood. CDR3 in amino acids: CASSGAWVDGYTF. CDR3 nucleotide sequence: TGTGCCAGCAGCGGAGCTTGGGTTGATGGCTACACCTTC.